This T cell receptor beta chain was captured in a study of graft-versus-host responses after intestinal transplantation listed by TCRdb under 2021. For context, the study as a whole: The transplants that recipients got were multivisceral, liver-intestinal, or isolated intestinal. Anti-thymocyte globulin induction was given to all recipients, followed by maintenance tacrolimus and steroids for two to four years. Graft-versus-host and host-versus-graft alloreactive T cell clones were tracked in the graft, circulation and bone marrow after intestinal transplantation using bulk TCR-beta CDR3 sequencing. Alloreactive clones were identified by sequencing pre-transplant mixed lymphocyte reaction products and comparing these products with unstimulated pre-transplant donor and recipient T cells. The cohort enrolled about two dozen intestinal transplant recipients, one of whom was a retransplant, and 3 patients without pretransplant specimens were excluded. A peak of at least 4% donor T cells among recipient peripheral blood mononuclear cells was the definition used for donor T cell macrochimerism. Instead of going to the commercial service, samples from a few later patients were sequenced in-house on an Illumina MiSeq and processed with MiXCR.

The paper's findings and limits, for the study overall: Early after transplant, declines in HvG clones were associated with peak levels of circulating GvH clones. The conclusions were limited by the relatively low number and heterogeneity of the intestinal transplant patients. Patients with donor T cell macrochimerism had high GvH to HvG T cell clonal ratios in their allografts. GvH clones were found in recipient bone marrow, and some of the GvH clones appeared earlier in ileal mucosa or blood, which is consistent with an intestinal mucosal origin.

Preparation of the library involved the immunoSEQ multiplex PCR assay. In most patients, genomic DNA was isolated using the Qiagen DNeasy Blood and Tissue Kit and sent frozen to Adaptive Biotechnologies for TCR sequencing. For most patients, genomic DNA was subjected to high-throughput TCR-beta CDR3 sequencing by Adaptive Biotechnologies. Under the source paper's analysis protocol: Adaptive's ImmunoSEQ software supplied the TCR sequencing data for 15 to 20 patients, while MiXCR and VDJtools were used to process a few other patients. To correct CD4 versus CD8 sorting errors, sequences present in both subsets at a frequency ratio below 5:1 were removed. CDR3 nucleotide sequences shared by donor and recipient were removed because the origin of these sequences could not be assigned. To be classed as alloreactive, a clone needed at least 2-fold expansion over unstimulated cells and a minimum CFSE-low frequency of 0.002% (template counts) or 0.001% (read counts). Clones were considered mappable if detected in sequenced pre-transplant spleen, lymph node, or MLR CFSE-low populations of the donor or recipient. The cumulative frequency of alloreactive clones was calculated as a percentage of all sequences, weighted by copy number. Not all clones reach the TCRdb copy of this immuneACCESS table, which keeps in-frame sequences only. Checked studies attribute under half of the gap to unresolved V genes and leave the rest unexplained. V, J and clone size are those of that table, while D and trimming were read from the DNA. The sample profile shows under 100,000 clones; 85% to 95% of them were found once. About 1.1% of the sample lies in the top ten.

Concerning this clone: It has no known antigen specificity. Base qualities are not provided; no much larger clone lies one nucleotide away.

The sample's time point label is to be understood as: cells obtained before transplantation from donor or recipient. CD3+CD4+ and CD3+CD8+ populations were FACS-sorted from unstimulated pre-transplant donor and recipient cells taken from spleen or lymph nodes. Looking up the germline V gene yields CDR1 SGHDT and CDR2 YYEEEE. From its cysteine to its phenylalanine, the CDR3 spans 12 amino acids. CDR3 DNA is the only sequence kept; it has 36 bases, read in frame from the first base. Sequenced material: unstimulated CD8+ T cells sorted from spleen or lymph node cells, taken before transplant. The chain employs TRBV5-6 and TRBJ2-5; the D gene remains uncertain. The tail of the sequence fits TRBJ2-7 better, so the J call may be wrong. The TCR comes from a human donor who was the organ donor for an intestinal transplant. In nucleotide form, the sequence is TGTGCCAGCAGCGCAAGCTCCTACGAGCAGTACTTC. It translates to CASSASSYEQYF.